This T cell receptor beta chain was captured in a study of Graves' ophthalmopathy and Graves' hyperthyroidism. PBMCs were isolated by Ficoll-Paque density gradient centrifugation, using roughly 11 ml of fresh peripheral blood as the starting material. About this clonotype itself: Its antigen is unknown.

V lost 4 bases, J lost 1 base, and 11 bases lay in between. The CDR3 has 14 residues. In germline, CDR1 is SGDLS, CDR2 YYNGEE. The TCR beta CDR3 regions underwent amplification from RNA transcripts. The workflow started with a first-round RT-PCR run with HTBI primers and then moved on to a second-round multiplex PCR. MiXCR, run by TCRdb on the multiplex PCR reads, gives a single entry per CDR3 protein. There are about 740,000 distinct CDR3 sequences in the sample; 35% to 50% occur only once, and roughly 46% lies in the top ten. Study-level findings and limits: Ophthalmopathy progression predictions by the model showed 72.22% specificity and 60% to 71% sensitivity.

Sequencing was done on a sample of peripheral blood. The chain joins TRBV9 to TRBJ2-5, with TRBD2 as a possible D gene (5 bases). The receptor was isolated from an adult man with Graves' ophthalmopathy. CDR3 region: CASSPLAPQETQYF. The CDR3 DNA reads as TGTGCCAGCAGCCCGTTAGCGCCCCAAGAGACCCAGTACTTC.